Below, one TCR beta chain is given with its context. This clonotype was picked up many times. Its antigen specificity is not known. It has no much larger one-base neighbor in the sample; base qualities were not kept. The data were obtained in a study of T cells in Graves' hyperthyroidism and ophthalmopathy (dated by TCRdb to the late 2010s). For the study in its entirety: Peripheral blood samples were taken at the time of initial diagnosis, prior to any treatment. To identify distinguishing TCR V-J signatures, a discovery cohort of roughly 100 patients was used, comprising 40 to 45 with Graves' ophthalmopathy and 57 with stable Graves' hyperthyroidism. The paper describes TCR Vbeta CDR3 sequencing of 130 to 150 peripheral blood samples, made up of around 41 ophthalmopathy patients, around 78 hyperthyroidism patients and about 17 progressor patients. Thyroid tissue and blood T-cell repertoires from six or seven Graves' hyperthyroidism patients were also compared in the study. Whether ophthalmopathy could be predicted prospectively was tested in an independent validation cohort made up of about 18 hyperthyroidism patients plus 17 patients who later progressed to ophthalmopathy. The 100 or so discovery patients were divided at random into training and test sets in a 7:3 ratio. After sampling, hyperthyroidism patients received methimazole starting at 30 mg daily, and ophthalmopathy patients received high-dose intravenous methylprednisolone. Points the paper makes about the study in general: In validation, the model predicted progression to ophthalmopathy a median of roughly 6.5 months before onset, with over 60% sensitivity and almost 75% specificity. Blood samples also contained most of the expanded thyroid clonotypes (frequency above 0.001), which suggests that blood repertoires may reflect thyroid immune responses. Ophthalmopathy was separated from stable hyperthyroidism by a 13 V-J signature model, with approximately 85% sensitivity and about 84% specificity obtained in cross-validation and 80%/75% obtained in testing. Sample size was not statistically predetermined, and blinding of investigators to group allocation was not performed.

The TCR beta CDR3 regions were amplified from RNA transcripts. The first round of RT-PCR for the TCR CDR3 was performed with the HTBI primer set and the Qiagen OneStep RT-PCR kit. A second multiplex PCR round built the libraries, followed by size selection and purification. Paired-end sequencing of the libraries was performed with 100 bp reads on an Illumina HiSeq2000. The authors' analysis ran thus. Raw data were processed with SOAPnuke, discarding reads with adapters, uncalled bases, mean Phred below 15, or no exact constant-primer or identifier match. High-quality paired reads were merged with COPE v1.2.5, and unique nucleotide sequences were defined as clonotypes. MiTCR v1.1 was used to align the clonotypes against IMGT TRBV, TRBD and TRBJ reference segments. Analysis was restricted to V-J combinations with a frequency above 0.0001, which covered roughly 99% of repertoires. A TCS score was defined as the ratio of F50 (clonal expansion) to E x V (chaos), with BLOSUM62-based TCRdist applied between CDR3 peptides within each V-J. Welch's t-statistics and random forest reduced around 550 V-J features to 10 to 15, which were used in a naive Bayes classifier (R e1071). The public reads were quality trimmed at Q25 with fastp and then assembled into clones with MiXCR by TCRdb, keeping productive beta chains. One record per CDR3 amino acid sequence lists the most common genes and DNA. V and J calls and clone size were set by TCRdb, not the authors. The sample yields fewer than 900,000 distinct CDR3 sequences; approximately 19% were counted once. Around 15% of the sample is held by the ten biggest clonotypes.

Hyperthyroidism patients were aged 18 to 65 years and newly diagnosed, with disease duration of less than 2 months. Any patient with an uncontrolled infection, another autoimmune disease, pregnancy or lactation was excluded. Diagnoses were based on clinical symptoms, serum thyroxine and TRAb, thyroid ultrasound and orbital computed tomography. Blood from progressor patients was collected at the time of first diagnosis with hyperthyroidism, before any ophthalmopathy symptoms had appeared. PBMCs were isolated from more than 9 ml of fresh peripheral blood by Ficoll-Paque density gradient centrifugation. Progressor patients were first diagnosed with Graves' hyperthyroidism and then developed ophthalmopathy during follow-up. Total RNA was extracted with Trizol reagent, and quality was checked on an Agilent 2100 Bioanalyzer. Sequences MNHEY (CDR1) and SMNVEV (CDR2) are obtained from the germline V gene (reference sequence). Spanning cysteine to phenylalanine, the CDR3 consists of 14 amino acids. Here the CDR3 DNA is all that survives: 42 bases in frame from base 1. The junction carries 14 bases between V and J, which are trimmed by 4 bases and 5 bases respectively.

The chain was built from TRBV27 and TRBJ1-2; the D segment could be TRBD1, given 5 matching bases. Material: blood. The clonotype originates from a woman aged 50 to 65 with Graves' hyperthyroidism that later progressed to Graves' ophthalmopathy. The nucleotide sequence is TGTGCCAGCAGTTCTTGGTCAGGGTGGTATGGCTACACCTTC. Its translation reads: CASSSWSGWYGYTF.